The clone carrying this TCR beta chain was recorded a few times. What it binds is not known. This record comes from a study of cytomegalovirus exposure and HLA in healthy donors. Amplification used 60 Vbeta primers and 13 Jbeta primers. The protocol was immunoSEQ multiplex PCR, while the TCRdb copy is restricted to in-frame clones and leaves out a portion. The sample lists about 89,000 clones; less than 80% were seen once. Study-level results: For TCR beta chains, V- and J-gene trimming was later linked to a missense DCLRE1C variant. As immune exposure information, only CMV serostatus was available. Rarity marked most TCR sequences, yet some public TCRs occurred in many donors. Later work showed greater clonal expansion in HLA-associated TCR beta chains than in equally common others.

Germline CDR1 reads MGHRA; CDR2 reads YSYEKL. Trimming took 4 bases from V and 2 from J; bases not matched to a gene: 5. The CDR3 runs 15 residues. Material for sequencing was PBMCs. The sequence came from a male donor in good health and CMV-seronegative. This chain uses TRBV4-1 with TRBJ2-5, with 9 nucleotides matching TRBD2. As DNA, the CDR3 is TGCGCCAGCAGCCCCGGACTAGCGTTTCAAGAGACCCAGTACTTC. Protein: CASSPGLAFQETQYF.